These 16 T cell receptor beta chains originate from one sample sequenced in a study of molecular identifiers for immune sequencing clone quantification. MiXCR, applied by TCRdb to the PCR reads, yields one record per CDR3 protein. The sample includes fewer than 350,000 distinct CDR3 sequences, roughly 23% of them seen just once. Sequencing was performed on naive CD8+ T cells from blood, with Jurkat cell RNA spiked in. Indicated subset: FACS-sorted CD8+CD4-CCR7+CD45RA+ naive T cells. The origin of the receptors is a human donor in good health. Some libraries in this study had Jurkat cell RNA spiked in.

Comments on this clonotype: The junction differs from germline at one of its ends, possibly a read error. The gene calls are TRBV2 and TRBJ2-3; 11 positions match TRBD2. Germline V gives CDR1 SNHLY, CDR2 FYNNEI. The CDR3 runs to 15 residues. Here the CDR3 DNA reads TGTGCCAGCAGAGTAGCGGGGGGGCTGGCAGATACGAAGTATTTT. It codes for CASRVAGGLADTKYF.

As to this clonotype: Germline is not matched at one junction end, which may reflect a read error. This chain connects TRBV5-3 to TRBJ1-5; D not resolved. TRBV5-3 is classed as an ORF, of uncertain function. The CDR3 sequence is 18 residues long. Here the CDR3 DNA reads TGTGCCAGCAGCTTAAGGGATTCGCGGACGGTGAGCGATCAGCCCCAGCATTTT. This gives the protein CASSLRDSRTVSDQPQHF.

The chain employs TRBV11-2 and TRBJ2-2; 9 nucleotides agree with TRBD2. Germline CDR1 is SGHAT and CDR2 is FQNNGV. V lost 5 bases and J lost 0; bases outside the gene matches: 13. The CDR3 is 19 residues long. The CDR3 protein is CASSPAPWASGTNTGELFF. CDR3 coding DNA: TGTGCCAGCAGCCCAGCGCCTTGGGCTAGCGGGACGAACACCGGGGAGCTGTTTTTT.

The V call is TRBV4-1, the J call TRBJ2-7; D unclear. Germline CDR1 MGHRA, CDR2 YSYEKL. The CDR3 runs to 14 residues. Trimming left V 1 base short and J 7 bases short, with 14 bases between. CDR3 sequence (DNA): TGCGCCAGCAGCCAAGGGGCAGGTCAGAAGGAGCAGTACTTC. Amino acid sequence: CASSQGAGQKEQYF.

Of note for this clonotype: A much larger clone is a single base away; this may be a read error. The chain couples TRBV6-5 to TRBJ1-2, with 7 bases fitting TRBD1. V was pared by 0 bases and J by 1 base, with 5 bases of the junction left unmatched. The CDR3 is made up of 16 amino acids. CDR1 and CDR2 (germline): MNHEY, SVGAGI. The CDR3 DNA sequence: TGTGCCAGCAGTTACTCACCGGGACAGAATAACTATGGCTACACCTTC. Encoded protein: CASSYSPGQNNYGYTF.

This clonotype was counted between two and nine times. CDR3 coding DNA: TGTGCCAGCAGTTTAGCGCTAGCGGGGGGACACTACAATGAGCAGTTCTTC. Residues: CASSLALAGGHYNEQFF. The chain employs TRBV12-3 or TRBV12-4 and TRBJ2-1; 11 nucleotides agree with TRBD2. V was clipped by 0 bases and J by 3 bases; unmatched bases: 4. CDR3 size: 17 residues.

This clonotype was detected ten times or more. CDR3 amino acids: CASSFRARGKAFF. The CDR3 nucleotides are TGTGCCAGCAGTTTTAGGGCCAGAGGGAAAGCTTTCTTT. This chain links TRBV28 with TRBJ1-1; D call uncertain. Trimming took off 3 bases at V and 9 bases at J, with 14 bases between the two ends. Per the germline V gene, CDR1 is MDHEN and CDR2 is SYDVKM. The CDR3 is 13 amino acids.

In its sample, this clonotype was seen a few times. The rearrangement links TRBV20-1 to TRBJ2-7, with 8 bases aligning to TRBD2. Germline CDR1 and CDR2: DFQATT and SNEGSKA (reference sequence). CDR3 length: 14 residues. Germline trimming cut 3 bases from V and 0 bases from J; bases unmatched to any gene: 4. CDR3 sequence reads: CSARPSGHSYEQYF. The CDR3 DNA reads TGCAGTGCTAGGCCTAGCGGGCACTCCTACGAGCAGTACTTC.

Note on this clonotype: Possible read error: a much larger clone is one base away. V usage is TRBV10-2 and J usage is TRBJ2-5; D is uncertain. This CDR3 region has 10 residues. Germline CDR1 and CDR2: WSHSY and SAAADI. CDR3 sequence: CVSSDGTQYF. CDR3 in DNA: TGCGTCAGCAGTGATGGGACCCAGTACTTC.

In its sample, this clonotype was seen many times. The chain recombines TRBV6-5 with TRBJ1-5; D unclear. Trimming stripped 4 bases from V and 7 bases from J, with 11 bases between. The CDR3 length is 13 residues. The germline CDR1 and CDR2 sequences are MNHEY and SVGAGI. CDR3 DNA: TGTGCCAGCAGTTTTTCCCCGGGCCAGCCCCAGCATTTT. It codes for CASSFSPGQPQHF.

To note about this clonotype: This likely reflects a read error, since a far larger clone is one base away. The V gene is TRBV12-3 or TRBV12-4, the J gene TRBJ2-1; no reliable D call. There are 11 residues in the CDR3. The chain's CDR3 is CASSLGNGQFF. Written as DNA, the CDR3 is TGTGCCAGCAGTTTGGGTAATGGGCAGTTCTTC.

About this clonotype: One end of the junction is discordant with germline, which a read error may explain. This rearrangement joins TRBV9 to TRBJ1-2; a possible D gene is TRBD1 (5 bases). The CDR3 totals 14 residues. Germline V gene sequence: CDR1 SGDLS, CDR2 YYNGEE. The CDR3 DNA follows: TGTGCCAGCAGCGTAGATGGGGGTTACTATGGCTACATCTTC. This codes for CASSVDGGYYGYIF.

This clonotype was counted at least ten times. The chain recombines TRBV9 with TRBJ1-2, with 9 nucleotides matching TRBD1. CDR1 is SGDLS, CDR2 YYNGEE, per germline. The CDR3 spans 15 residues. The V segment lost 4 bases and the J segment 4 bases; nucleotides outside the gene matches: 8. CDR3 coding DNA: TGTGCCAGCAGCTCCCGGGACAGGGTTGCCTATGGCTACACCTTC. The encoded protein is CASSSRDRVAYGYTF.

This clonotype has ten or more counts. This chain links TRBV4-2 with TRBJ2-2; D is unresolved. Germline lookup yields CDR1 LGHNA and CDR2 YNFKEQ. Trimming took off 6 bases at V and 0 bases at J, with 8 bases between the two ends. This CDR3 region has 14 residues. The CDR3 coding sequence is TGTGCCAGCAGTTTCAGCACGAACACCGGGGAGCTGTTTTTT. Protein product: CASSFSTNTGELFF.

A note on this clonotype: Possible read error: a much larger clone is one base away. The rearrangement joins TRBV5-1 to TRBJ2-7, with 9 bases aligning to TRBD1. The CDR3 is 15 residues long. Germline CDR1 is SGHRS and CDR2 is YFSETQ. The CDR3 sequence: CASSTGQGPIYEPYF. DNA for the CDR3: TGCGCCAGCAGCACGGGACAGGGACCAATTTACGAGCCGTACTTC.

In its sample, this clonotype was seen many times. This chain connects TRBV6-5 to TRBJ2-7, with D hard to call. This CDR3 has 15 residues. Looked up from germline, CDR1 is MNHEY and CDR2 is SVGAGI. Trimming shortened V by 4 bases and J by 3 bases, and 16 bases separated the two germline ends. CDR3 amino acids: CASSFHKDPGYEQYF. The CDR3 DNA reads TGTGCCAGCAGTTTTCACAAGGACCCGGGCTACGAGCAGTACTTC.